The 26 T cell receptor beta chains listed next were all sequenced from one sample in a study of CD8 T cells in ankylosing spondylitis. TCRdb processed the 5' RACE reads anew with MiXCR; each CDR3 protein has one entry. The table shows 25,000 to 35,000 distinct CDR3 sequences, with 7.2% occurring only once. The sample consisted of blood, either unsorted or a sorted T cell fraction (not recorded which). Receptor source: a male donor with ankylosing spondylitis or in good health (not recorded which).

Many counts were recorded for this clonotype. CDR3 protein: CASSLPPNTGELFF. The CDR3 DNA reads TGTGCCAGCAGCTTGCCCCCGAACACCGGGGAGCTGTTTTTT. The rearrangement links TRBV5-4 to TRBJ2-2, with D unclear. CDR3 length equals 14 residues. V was cut by 1 base and J by 0 bases, with 4 bases left in between. Germline lookup yields CDR1 SGHNT and CDR2 YYREEE (reference sequence).

This clonotype was picked up many times. V and J are TRBV27 and TRBJ2-7, with D possibly matching TRBD2 (6 bases). Germline V gene sequence: CDR1 MNHEY, CDR2 SMNVEV (reference sequence). V was pared by 7 bases and J by 5 bases, with 15 bases between. The CDR3 has 13 amino acids. The CDR3 DNA reads TGTGCCAGCAACGGGGGAAACGGCCACGAGCAGTACTTC. Amino acid sequence: CASNGGNGHEQYF.

Details on this clonotype: A much larger clone differs by one base, so this may be a read error. This rearrangement joins TRBV3-1 to TRBJ2-6; TRBD2 is a possible D gene (6 bases). The CDR3 sequence is 17 residues long. CDR1 and CDR2 (germline): LGHDT, YNNKEL (reference sequence). The CDR3 bases are TGTGCCACCAGCCAAGATCTTAGCGGAGCTGGGGCCAACGTCCTGACTTTC. Translation gives CATSQDLSGAGANVLTF.

Worth noting for this clonotype: This clone may be a read error of a much larger clone one base away. CDR3 protein: CASSLAWIDTQYF. The CDR3 DNA reads as TGTGCCAGCAGCTTAGCTTGGATAGATACGCAGTATTTT. J is TRBJ2-3 and V is TRBV7-2; no clear D. Trimming pared 0 bases from V and 5 bases from J, leaving 6 bases between. CDR3 length equals 13 residues. CDR1 SGHTA and CDR2 FQGNSA come from the germline V gene.

The V gene is TRBV20-1, the J gene TRBJ1-2; D remains unclear. CDR1 and CDR2 from the germline V gene are DFQATT and SNEGSKA (reference sequence). Deletions cut 3 bases from V and 8 bases from J, with 16 bases between. The CDR3 consists of 13 residues. The CDR3 region has the DNA TGCAGTGCTAGGGGTGGCCAAGCTAGCGGCTACACCTTC. Translating it yields CSARGGQASGYTF.

The rearrangement uses TRBV25-1 and TRBJ1-1; 7 bases map to TRBD1. This CDR3 region has 15 residues. Trimming at V came to 3 bases and at J to 2 bases, leaving 6 bases not matched to a gene. The germline V gene encodes CDR1 MGHDK and CDR2 SYGVNS. DNA for the CDR3: TGTGCCAGCAGTGATGTTAACAGGGGAAACACTGAAGCTTTCTTT. Its translation: CASSDVNRGNTEAFF.

This sequence joins TRBV2 and TRBJ2-2; unclear D gene. The CDR3 is made up of 11 amino acids. CDR1 is SNHLY, CDR2 FYNNEI, per germline. V lost 7 bases to trimming and J lost 9 bases, with 9 bases between them. CDR3 coding DNA: TGTGCCAGCAATATGGGGTGGGAGCTGTTTTTT. Amino acids: CASNMGWELFF.

This clonotype was seen at least ten times. A read error may produce the germline difference seen at one junction end. This chain uses TRBV20-1 with TRBJ1-5; D ambiguous. The CDR3 has 16 residues. Germline values: CDR1 DFQATT, CDR2 SNEGSKA (reference sequence). CDR3 amino acids: CCARDASTDVDQPQHF. The DNA for the CDR3 is TGCTGTGCTAGAGATGCATCCACAGACGTCGATCAGCCCCAGCATTTT.

The chain has TRBV7-2 and TRBJ1-4; 7 bases agree with TRBD1. V lost 9 bases and J lost 3; bases outside the gene matches: 4. Germline CDR1 is SGHTA and CDR2 is FQGNSA. CDR3 size: 13 residues. CDR3 in DNA: TGTGCCAGTAACAGGGGCTCTAATGAAAAACTGTTTTTT. Amino acid sequence: CASNRGSNEKLFF.

V and J are TRBV7-3 and TRBJ1-5; 7 bases are shared with TRBD1. Germline-derived CDR1 and CDR2 are SGHTA and FQGTGA. J was trimmed by 4 bases and V by 4 bases; bases with no gene match: 4. This CDR3 has 14 residues. The CDR3 is CASSSGTANQPQHF. CDR3 nucleotide sequence: TGTGCCAGCAGCTCCGGGACAGCTAATCAGCCCCAGCATTTT.

This clonotype was found many times. The CDR3 is CSASLDRPNYGYTF. CDR3 coding DNA: TGCAGTGCTTCCCTTGACAGACCTAACTATGGCTACACCTTC. V gene TRBV20-1 combines with J gene TRBJ1-2; possible D gene TRBD1, 5 bases. V lost 5 bases and J 0 bases, leaving 13 bases between the germline ends. Germline V gene sequence: CDR1 DFQATT, CDR2 SNEGSKA (reference sequence). CDR3 length equals 14 residues.

The V call is TRBV28, the J call TRBJ1-2; 7 nucleotides line up with TRBD1. CDR1 and CDR2 from the germline V gene are MDHEN and SYDVKM. CDR3 length: 15 residues. V trimming: 4 bases; J trimming: 1 base; junction bases outside the gene matches: 6. The CDR3, as DNA: TGTGCCAGCAGTTCCCACGGGACAGTTAACTATGGCTACACCTTC. Its translation: CASSSHGTVNYGYTF.

This clonotype was seen ten or more times. The chain recombines TRBV12-3 or TRBV12-4 with TRBJ2-3; 15 bases align to TRBD2. The CDR3 is 15 amino acids. The ends lost 10 bases at V and 6 bases at J; junction bases unmatched: 8. CDR3 in DNA: TGTGCCACCTTCGGACTAGCGGGAGGGCCGGATACGCAGTATTTT. Protein: CATFGLAGGPDTQYF.

This clonotype was detected only a few times. The chain recombines TRBV6-2 or TRBV6-3 with TRBJ2-1; perhaps TRBD2 as D (5 bases). V was cut by 7 bases and J by 2 bases, with 12 bases left in between. The CDR3 has 14 amino acids. The V gene's germline CDR1 is MNHEY and CDR2 SVGEGT. The CDR3 nucleotides read TGTGCCAGCATACGCGACGGGACCTACAATGAGCAGTTCTTC. Encoded protein: CASIRDGTYNEQFF.

There are many counts of this clonotype. CDR3 amino acids: CASSLFGGGTDQSDTQYF. The CDR3 DNA is TGTGCCAGCAGCTTGTTTGGCGGGGGAACCGATCAGTCAGATACGCAGTATTTT. V usage is TRBV5-6 and J usage is TRBJ2-3; 7 bases align to TRBD2. The germline V gene encodes CDR1 SGHDT and CDR2 YYEEEE. V shed 1 base and J 4 bases; nucleotides not matched to a gene: 15. The CDR3 consists of 18 residues.

This clonotype has only one observation. This chain connects TRBV7-2 to TRBJ2-7, with TRBD2 identical over 11 bases. Losses at the gene ends were 2 bases for V and 9 bases for J; bases not matched to a gene: 9. The CDR3 totals 15 residues. Germline V CDR1 and CDR2: SGHTA, FQGNSA. Written as DNA, the CDR3 is TGTGCCAGCAGCTTATACGGGACTAGCGGTCTCGGGCAGTACTTC. It yields the protein CASSLYGTSGLGQYF. The whole variable domain, remainder taken from reference TRBV7-2 and TRBJ2-7, is GAGVSQSPSNKVTEKGKDVELRCDPISGHTALYWYRQSLGQGLEFLIYFQGNSAPDKSGLPSDRFSAERTGGSVSTLTIQRTQQEDSAVYLCASSLYGTSGLGQYFGPGTRLTVT.

In this sample, this clonotype turned up many times. This chain connects TRBV29-1 to TRBJ2-5; tentatively, D is TRBD1 (5 bases). V was pared by 4 bases and J by 3 bases, with 18 bases between. Germline V gives CDR1 SQVTM, CDR2 ANQGSEA. The CDR3 contains 15 residues. The CDR3 nucleotides read TGCAGCGTTGTCCCCGACAGCCGGTCTAAAGAGACCCAGTACTTC. Its protein product is CSVVPDSRSKETQYF.

In this sample, this clonotype turned up many times. The chain joins TRBV20-1 to TRBJ1-2, with D possibly TRBD1 on 6 matching bases. Per the germline V gene, CDR1 is DFQATT and CDR2 is SNEGSKA (reference sequence). This CDR3 has 15 amino acids. V was trimmed by 5 bases and J by 8 bases, leaving 24 bases between them. The CDR3 bases are TGCAGTGCTCCCGCGGCAGGGGAACTTACTAGAGGCTACACCTTC. Its translation: CSAPAAGELTRGYTF.

This clonotype was picked up many times. The V gene is TRBV3-1, the J gene TRBJ2-4; D tentatively fits TRBD1 or TRBD2 (5 bases each). The CDR3 loop spans 14 amino acids. Germline V gene data show CDR1 as LGHDT and CDR2 as YNNKEL (reference sequence). V gave up 4 bases and J gave up 10 bases, with 17 bases separating them. The CDR3 DNA is TGTGCCAGCAGCCGAGGGGCAGGCGGGTCTATTCAGTACTTC. Its translation is CASSRGAGGSIQYF.

Ten or more counts support this clonotype. The gene calls are TRBV28 and TRBJ1-5; weak D call: TRBD1 (5 bases). The CDR3 has 14 amino acids. Trimming took off 7 bases at V and 3 bases at J, with 13 bases between the two ends. CDR1 and CDR2 (germline): MDHEN, SYDVKM. CDR3 amino acids: CASIPGGINQPQHF. CDR3 coding DNA: TGTGCCAGCATCCCGGGGGGGATCAATCAGCCCCAGCATTTT.

This clonotype was counted ten times or more. Written as DNA, the CDR3 is TGTGCCAGCAGTGGGCCTACCCGTAGGACCGGGGAGCTGTTTTTT. Translating it yields CASSGPTRRTGELFF. The chain has TRBV2 and TRBJ2-2; D is ambiguous. This CDR3 comprises 15 residues. Deletions cut 4 bases from V and 5 bases from J, with 14 bases between. Germline loops: CDR1 SNHLY, CDR2 FYNNEI.

This clonotype was seen ten or more times. This chain connects TRBV18 to TRBJ2-5, with 8 bases identical to TRBD2. From germline, CDR1 is KGHSH and CDR2 LQKENI. V gave up 3 bases and J gave up 6 bases; unmatched junction bases: 6. CDR3 length: 14 residues. CDR3 nucleotides: TGTGCCAGCTCACCCGACGGGACTAGGCAGACCCAGTACTTC. Its protein product is CASSPDGTRQTQYF.

The chain carries TRBV3-1 and TRBJ2-6; D unresolved. The CDR3 length is 13 residues. Germline V gene lookup returns CDR1 LGHDT and CDR2 YNNKEL (reference sequence). Deletions cut 3 bases from V and 2 bases from J, with 2 bases between. Here the CDR3 DNA reads TGTGCCAGCAGCCATACTGGGGCCAACGTCCTGACTTTC. Translating it yields CASSHTGANVLTF.

This clonotype was counted many times. The rearrangement joins TRBV20-1 to TRBJ2-2; D gene unclear. Per the germline V gene, CDR1 is DFQATT and CDR2 is SNEGSKA (reference sequence). The CDR3 sequence is 12 residues long. Between the trimmed V and J ends, which lost 2 bases and 2 bases, there was a span of 3 bases. CDR3 sequence (DNA): TGCAGTGCTAGACCAAACACCGGGGAGCTGTTTTTT. Translating gives CSARPNTGELFF.

This clonotype was counted many times. This chain links TRBV5-1 with TRBJ2-3, with D unclear. CDR1 SGHRS and CDR2 YFSETQ come from the germline V gene. CDR3 length: 15 residues. V shed 0 bases and J shed 2 bases, with 10 bases lying between them. The CDR3 protein is CASSLAVSDTDTQYF. In nucleotides, the CDR3 is TGCGCCAGCAGCTTGGCCGTAAGCGACACAGATACGCAGTATTTT.

This clonotype has at least ten counts. The V and J genes are TRBV29-1 and TRBJ2-7; D gene uncertain. Germline values: CDR1 SQVTM, CDR2 ANQGSEA. The CDR3 length is 11 residues. Trimming pared 3 bases from V and 4 bases from J, leaving 7 bases between. The CDR3 protein is CSVDDDYEQYF. CDR3 nucleotides: TGCAGCGTTGACGACGATTACGAGCAGTACTTC.